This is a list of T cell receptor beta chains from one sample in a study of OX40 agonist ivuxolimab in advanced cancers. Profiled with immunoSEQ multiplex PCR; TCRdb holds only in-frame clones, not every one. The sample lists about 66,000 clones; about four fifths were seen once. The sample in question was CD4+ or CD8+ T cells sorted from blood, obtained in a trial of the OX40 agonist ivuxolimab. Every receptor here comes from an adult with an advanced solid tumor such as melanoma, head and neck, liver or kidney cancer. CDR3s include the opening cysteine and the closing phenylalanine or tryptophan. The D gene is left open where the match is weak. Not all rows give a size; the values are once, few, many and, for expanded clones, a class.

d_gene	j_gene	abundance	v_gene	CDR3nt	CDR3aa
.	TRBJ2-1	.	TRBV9	TGTGCCAGCAGCGTAGCGGGGCTAGGCATTACCAATGAGCAGTTCTTC	CASSVAGLGITNEQFF
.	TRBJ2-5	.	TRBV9	TGTGCCAGCAGCCCCCAGGGAAGCGAGACCCAGTACTTC	CASSPQGSETQYF
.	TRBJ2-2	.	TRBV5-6	TGTGCCAGCAGCCCCCAAGGGAGAAACACCGGGGAGCTGTTTTTT	CASSPQGRNTGELFF
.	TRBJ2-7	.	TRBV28	TGTGCCAGCAGCCCCTCCTCCTACGAGCAGTACTTC	CASSPSSYEQYF
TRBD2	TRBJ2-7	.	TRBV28	TGTGCCAGCAGTTTAGCGGGGACTAGCGGGAGGGGTCGAGAGCAGTACTTC	CASSLAGTSGRGREQYF
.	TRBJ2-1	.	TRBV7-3	TGTGCCAGCAGCCCCAGATGGTCAAATGAGCAGTTCTTC	CASSPRWSNEQFF
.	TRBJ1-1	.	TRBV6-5	TGTGCCAGCACCATGGGGCGGACTAACACTGAAGCTTTCTTT	CASTMGRTNTEAFF
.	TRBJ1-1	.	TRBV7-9	TGTGCCAGCAGCTTAGGAGGTGAAGCTTTCTTT	CASSLGGEAFF
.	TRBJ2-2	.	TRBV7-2	TGTGCCAGCAGCTTTAAAGGAAGTCCCGGGGAGCTGTTTTTT	CASSFKGSPGELFF
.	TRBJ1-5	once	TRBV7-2	TGTGCCAGCAGCTTAGCTGGGGGAGATCAGCCCCAGCATTTT	CASSLAGGDQPQHF
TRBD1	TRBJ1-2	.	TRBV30	TGTGCCTGGTACACAGGGGGCGATGGCTACACCTTC	CAWYTGGDGYTF
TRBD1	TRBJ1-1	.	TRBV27	TGTGCCAGCAGTTTATCAAGCACGATAGGGACAGGAGAAGCTTTCTTT	CASSLSSTIGTGEAFF
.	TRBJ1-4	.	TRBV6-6	TGTGCCAGCACCAAAACAGATTCAACTAATGAAAAACTGTTTTTT	CASTKTDSTNEKLFF
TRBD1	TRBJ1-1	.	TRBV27	TGTGCCAGCAGTTCCTGGACAGGGGTGAACACTGAAGCTTTCTTT	CASSSWTGVNTEAFF
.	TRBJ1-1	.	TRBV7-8	TGTGCCAGCAGCTTAGTGAACACTGAAGCTTTCTTT	CASSLVNTEAFF
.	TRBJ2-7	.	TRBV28	TGTGCCAGCAGTTCGACCGGGACCTCCTCCTACGAGCAGTACTTC	CASSSTGTSSYEQYF
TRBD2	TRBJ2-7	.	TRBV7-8	TGTGCCAGCAGCTTATCTAGCGGGGCCTACGAGCAGTACTTC	CASSLSSGAYEQYF
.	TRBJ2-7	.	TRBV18	TGTGCCAGCTCACCAGGACAGTCGATCTCCTACGAGCAGTACTTC	CASSPGQSISYEQYF
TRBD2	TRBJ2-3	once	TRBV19	TGTGCCAGTAGCCCGGGACTATCCACAGATACGCAGTATTTT	CASSPGLSTDTQYF
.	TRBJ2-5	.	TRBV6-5	TGTGCCAGCCGACGGGGACAAGAGACCCAGTACTTC	CASRRGQETQYF
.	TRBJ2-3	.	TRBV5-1	TGCGCCAGCAGCAGAAGCTTCGGGACGGACTCGTTTGATACGCAGTATTTT	CASSRSFGTDSFDTQYF
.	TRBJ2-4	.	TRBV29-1	TGCAGCGTTGAAGCCAGAAACATTCAGTACTTC	CSVEARNIQYF
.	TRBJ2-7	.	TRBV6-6	TGTGCCAGCAGTTGGCAGTACGAGCAGTACTTC	CASSWQYEQYF
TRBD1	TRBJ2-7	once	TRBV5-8	TGTGCCAGCAGCTTGGCCGGGACAGGGCAAGGCGAGCAGTACTTC	CASSLAGTGQGEQYF
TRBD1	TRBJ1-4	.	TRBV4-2	TGTGCCAGCAGCCAAGTGCTAGGGGGCTGGGATGGAACTAATGAAAAACTGTTTTTT	CASSQVLGGWDGTNEKLFF
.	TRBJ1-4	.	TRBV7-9	TGTGCCAGCAGCTTTGCTGGGGCCGCTCCCCTTAATGAAAAACTGTTTTTT	CASSFAGAAPLNEKLFF
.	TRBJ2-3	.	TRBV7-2	TGTGCCAGCAGCTTAGCTCGGGGCGGGCTACCGCCCACAGATACGCAGTATTTT	CASSLARGGLPPTDTQYF
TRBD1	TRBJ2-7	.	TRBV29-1	TGCAGCGTTGAAGGATATAGGACAGGGGCTTACGAGCAGTACTTC	CSVEGYRTGAYEQYF
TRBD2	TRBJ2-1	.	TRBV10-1	TGCGCCAGCAGTGAAACTAGCGGGAGAAGTAATGAGCAGTTCTTC	CASSETSGRSNEQFF
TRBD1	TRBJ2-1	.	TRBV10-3	TGTGCCATCAGTGAGTTTGGCCCGGGACAGGTCGCCGACAATGAGCAGTTCTTC	CAISEFGPGQVADNEQFF
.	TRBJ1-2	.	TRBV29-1	TGCAGCGCCGGAAGCCAGGGTTTGTATGGCTACACCTTC	CSAGSQGLYGYTF
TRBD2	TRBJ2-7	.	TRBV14	TGTGCCAGCAGCCAATTCGGGACTAGCGGAACCTACGAGCAGTACTTC	CASSQFGTSGTYEQYF
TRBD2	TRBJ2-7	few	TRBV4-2	TGTGCCAGCAGCCAGGCTGGACTAGCGGTTTACGAGCAGTACTTC	CASSQAGLAVYEQYF
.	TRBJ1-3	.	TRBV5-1	TGCGCCAGCAGCTTGGGTCCCAGTGGAAACACCATATATTTT	CASSLGPSGNTIYF
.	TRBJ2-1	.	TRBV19	TGTGTAGTGCGTTACAATGAGCAGTTCTTC	CVVRYNEQFF
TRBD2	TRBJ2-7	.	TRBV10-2	TGCGCCAGCAGTGAATTAGCGGGAGGTAGATACGAGCAGTACTTC	CASSELAGGRYEQYF
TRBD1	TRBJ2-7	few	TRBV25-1	TGTGCCAGCAGTGGGTCCGGGACAGCCTACGAGCAGTACTTC	CASSGSGTAYEQYF
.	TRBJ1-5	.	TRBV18	TGTGCCAGCTCACCACCTCCGGGGGCCAGTCAGCCCCAGCATTTT	CASSPPPGASQPQHF
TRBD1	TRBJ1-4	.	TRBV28	TGTGCCAGCAGTACCCTACCGGGACAGGGTCTTGAAAAACTGTTTTTT	CASSTLPGQGLEKLFF
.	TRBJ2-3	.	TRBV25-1	TGTGCCAGCAGAACCTCCGGGACATACACAGATACGCAGTATTTT	CASRTSGTYTDTQYF
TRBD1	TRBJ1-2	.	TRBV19	TGTGCCAGTAGACCGACAGGGGCGGGGGATGGCTACACCTTC	CASRPTGAGDGYTF
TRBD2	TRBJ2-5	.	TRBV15	TGTGCCACCAGCAGAGGGATCGATCCTAGCGGGAGGGGACGTAAAGAGACCCAGTACTTC	CATSRGIDPSGRGRKETQYF
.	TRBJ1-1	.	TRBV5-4	TGTGCCAGCAGCTTGGGTGGACGAGGGCCAATGAACACTGAAGCTTTCTTT	CASSLGGRGPMNTEAFF
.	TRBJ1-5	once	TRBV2	TGTGCCAGCAGTATGACCAATCAGCCCCAGCATTTT	CASSMTNQPQHF
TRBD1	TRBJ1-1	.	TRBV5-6	TGTGCCAGCAGCCCACCAGACAGGGGGCGCACTGAAGCTTTCTTT	CASSPPDRGRTEAFF
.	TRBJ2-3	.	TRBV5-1	TGCGCCAGCAGCCCGGAGGGTTCCCCAGATACGCAGTATTTT	CASSPEGSPDTQYF
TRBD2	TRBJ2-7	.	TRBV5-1	TGCGCCAGCAGCTTGGCCCTAGCGGGACGAGCCTACGAGCAGTACTTC	CASSLALAGRAYEQYF
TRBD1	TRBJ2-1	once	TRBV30	TGTGCCTGGAGTGCCGGGACAGGGCTTCATGAGCAGTTCTTC	CAWSAGTGLHEQFF
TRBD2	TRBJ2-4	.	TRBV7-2	TGTGCCAGCAGCTCCTTCCTAGCGGGGCGAAACATTCAGTACTTC	CASSSFLAGRNIQYF
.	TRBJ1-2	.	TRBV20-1	TGCAGTGCTAGAAGAAACCATGGCTACACCTTC	CSARRNHGYTF